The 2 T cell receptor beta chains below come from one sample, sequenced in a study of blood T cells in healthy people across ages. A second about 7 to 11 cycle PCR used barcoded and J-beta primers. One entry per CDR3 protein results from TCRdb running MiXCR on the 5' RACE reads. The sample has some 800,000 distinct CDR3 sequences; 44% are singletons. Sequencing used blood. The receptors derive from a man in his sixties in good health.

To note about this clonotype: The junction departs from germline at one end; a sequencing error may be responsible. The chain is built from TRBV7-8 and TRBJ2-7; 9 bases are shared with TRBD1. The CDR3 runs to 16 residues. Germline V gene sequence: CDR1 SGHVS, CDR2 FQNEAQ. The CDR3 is CASSSQGARSSCEQYF. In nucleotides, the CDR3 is TGTGCCAGCAGCTCACAGGGGGCGAGGTCATCCTGCGAGCAGTACTTC.

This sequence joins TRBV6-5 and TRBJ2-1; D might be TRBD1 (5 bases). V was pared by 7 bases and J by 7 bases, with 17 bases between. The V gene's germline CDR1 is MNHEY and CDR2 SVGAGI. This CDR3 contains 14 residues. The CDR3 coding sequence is TGTGCCAGCAAATTAGGGGCTTGGGTGAATGAGCAGTTCTTC. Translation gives CASKLGAWVNEQFF.